This is a list of T cell receptor beta chains from one sample in a study of blood T cell repertoires in COVID-19. The data were produced by immunoSEQ multiplex PCR, yet TCRdb's version contains in-frame clones alone and is incomplete. The sample records about 150,000 clones, 80% to 90% being singletons. Sequenced input: PBMCs or T cells enriched from blood (not recorded which). The receptor set was obtained from a man in his forties or fifties who had recovered from COVID-19. Both conserved end residues are part of each CDR3. Rows may omit the clone size; those that give it use once, few, many or a size class.

V gene: TRBV7-3; J gene: TRBJ2-7; clone size: -; CDR3 protein: CASSQGSEQYF
V gene: TRBV7-9; J gene: TRBJ1-3; clone size: -; CDR3 protein: CASILDREGNTIYF
V gene: TRBV2; J gene: TRBJ1-2; clone size: once; CDR3 protein: CASSELLSGWYGYTF
V gene: TRBV5-1; J gene: TRBJ2-3; clone size: -; CDR3 protein: CASSLGQRITDTQYF
V gene: TRBV7-9; J gene: TRBJ2-3; clone size: -; CDR3 protein: CASSLGTGSTDTQYF
V gene: TRBV6-2/TRBV6-3; J gene: TRBJ1-5; clone size: few; CDR3 protein: CASSVDGNQPQHF
V gene: TRBV30; J gene: TRBJ1-6; clone size: -; CDR3 protein: CAWSGQGAGSPLHF
V gene: TRBV10-3; J gene: TRBJ2-5; clone size: -; CDR3 protein: CAISESASGSGTQYF
V gene: TRBV4-1; J gene: TRBJ1-1; clone size: -; CDR3 protein: CASSLTIIRGGTVNTEAFF
V gene: TRBV28; J gene: TRBJ2-7; clone size: -; CDR3 protein: CASSFLIYEQYF
V gene: TRBV5-1; J gene: TRBJ1-6; clone size: -; CDR3 protein: CASSLGDINSPLHF
V gene: TRBV5-4; J gene: TRBJ1-6; clone size: -; CDR3 protein: CASRPPGQINSPLHF
V gene: TRBV6-5; J gene: TRBJ2-5; clone size: -; CDR3 protein: CASSYILPTQETQYF
V gene: TRBV6-2/TRBV6-3; J gene: TRBJ2-7; clone size: -; CDR3 protein: CASSSRTGATYEQYF
V gene: TRBV6-4; J gene: TRBJ1-5; clone size: few; CDR3 protein: CASSEQGGAQPQHF
V gene: TRBV3-1/TRBV3-2; J gene: TRBJ1-2; clone size: -; CDR3 protein: CASSLGVNYGYTF
V gene: TRBV12-3/TRBV12-4; J gene: TRBJ1-1; clone size: -; CDR3 protein: CASSLSLVYEAFF
V gene: TRBV5-1; J gene: TRBJ1-4; clone size: -; CDR3 protein: CASSLPGQEKLFF